One and the same sample provided the 32 T cell receptor beta chains below, sequenced in a study of cytomegalovirus exposure and HLA in healthy donors. In the PCR, 60 Vbeta and 13 Jbeta primers were used. Clones were read by immunoSEQ multiplex PCR, and TCRdb kept only the in-frame ones, dropping some. The table records about 150,000 clones, approximately 78% of them present only once. Sequenced: PBMCs. The receptors originated from a woman between 40 and 55 years old in good health and CMV-seropositive.

The chain has TRBV5-1 and TRBJ2-2; 9 bases align to TRBD1. CDR1 SGHRS and CDR2 YFSETQ come from the germline V gene. V gave up 3 bases and J gave up 5 bases; unmatched junction bases: 5. This CDR3 has 15 residues. The CDR3 spells CASSSRDRDTGELFF. CDR3 sequence (DNA): TGCGCCAGCAGCTCCCGGGACAGGGATACCGGGGAGCTGTTTTTT.

The V call is TRBV27, the J call TRBJ1-2, with 12 bases aligning to TRBD1. This CDR3 is 15 amino acids long. Germline loops: CDR1 MNHEY, CDR2 SMNVEV (reference sequence). V shed 3 bases, J shed 4 bases, and the junction held 3 bases outside the gene matches. Here the CDR3 reads CASSLGQGAGYGYTF. The CDR3 DNA is TGTGCCAGCAGTTTGGGACAGGGGGCCGGCTATGGCTACACCTTC.

The chain employs TRBV2 and TRBJ2-1; 12 bases are shared with TRBD2. The V gene end was trimmed by 6 bases and the J gene end by 7 bases; junction bases not matched to a gene: 13. CDR3 length equals 17 residues. Germline CDR1 and CDR2: SNHLY and FYNNEI. CDR3 coding DNA: TGTGCCAGCAGGGTTGGACTAGCGGGATGGGGTTCAAATGAGCAGTTCTTC. This sequence encodes CASRVGLAGWGSNEQFF. Complete variable domain (other parts from reference TRBV2 and TRBJ2-1): EPEVTQTPSHQVTQMGQEVILRCVPISNHLYFYWYRQILGQKVEFLVSFYNNEISEKSEIFDDQFSVERPDGSNFTLKIRSTKLEDSAMYFCASRVGLAGWGSNEQFFGPGTRLTVL.

The rearrangement links TRBV30 to TRBJ1-2; no definite D call. Germline values: CDR1 GTSNPN, CDR2 SVGIG (reference sequence). The CDR3 sequence is 15 residues long. With 6 bases removed from V and 4 bases from J, the gap between germline ends came to 21 bases. The CDR3 loop reads CACIFGAGLTYGYTF. CDR3 nucleotides: TGTGCCTGCATCTTCGGAGCCGGACTGACCTATGGCTACACCTTC.

The V gene is TRBV7-9, the J gene TRBJ2-7, with TRBD1 matching 8 bases. The CDR3 is made up of 14 amino acids. CDR1 is SEHNR and CDR2 is FQNEAQ in the germline V gene (reference sequence). J gave up 2 bases and V 5 bases, and 5 bases lay outside the gene matches. DNA of the CDR3: TGTGCCAGCAGCCCGATCAGGGGGCCCTACGAGCAGTACTTC. Translating it yields CASSPIRGPYEQYF.

The chain links TRBV15 to TRBJ2-2; a possible D gene is TRBD1 (5 bases). The CDR3 covers 14 residues. Germline CDR1 reads LNHNV; CDR2 reads YYDKDF (reference sequence). V was shortened by 0 bases and J by 6 bases, with 8 bases between the two germline ends. The DNA of the CDR3 is TGTGCCACCAGCAGAGATAGGGGTCCCGGGGAGCTGTTTTTT. Translation: CATSRDRGPGELFF.

This clone was seen only a few times. CDR3 region: CAIGQGLNTEAFF. The CDR3, as DNA: TGTGCCATTGGACAGGGTCTGAACACTGAAGCTTTCTTT. This rearrangement joins TRBV10-3 to TRBJ1-1, with TRBD1 matching over 8 bases. With 9 bases clipped from V and 0 bases from J, the junction kept 3 bases outside the gene matches. The germline CDR1 and CDR2 sequences are ENHRY and SYGVKD. The length of the CDR3 is 13 residues.

V and J are TRBV28 and TRBJ1-5; 8 bases fit TRBD1. The ends lost 6 bases at V and 6 bases at J; junction bases unmatched: 10. In germline, CDR1 is MDHEN, CDR2 SYDVKM. CDR3 size: 15 residues. CDR3 in DNA: TGTGCCAGCAGGCAAACAGGGGGTGGAGGTCAGCCCCAGCATTTT. It codes for CASRQTGGGGQPQHF. The full variable domain, in which reference TRBV28 and TRBJ1-5 provide the parts outside the CDR3, is DVKVTQSSRYLVKRTGEKVFLECVQDMDHENMFWYRQDPGLGLRLIYFSYDVKMKEKGDIPEGYSVSREKKERFSLILESASTNQTSMYLCASRQTGGGGQPQHFGDGTRLSIL.

This chain links TRBV7-7 with TRBJ2-1, with 13 positions matching TRBD2. CDR1 and CDR2 from the germline V gene are SSHAT and FNYEAQ (reference sequence). This CDR3 is 17 amino acids long. Trimming cost V 5 bases and J 7 bases; bases outside gene matches: 11. The CDR3 spells CASSALWTSGGSNEQFF. In DNA form, the CDR3 reads TGTGCCAGCAGCGCTCTCTGGACTAGCGGGGGCTCTAATGAGCAGTTCTTC.

This sequence joins TRBV5-1 and TRBJ2-3; the D gene is possibly TRBD1 (5 bases). CDR3 size: 14 residues. Trimming removed 5 bases at V and 2 bases at J, with 12 bases between. Per germline, CDR1 SGHRS and CDR2 YFSETQ. The CDR3 region has the DNA TGCGCCAGCAGAGTCAGGGTGGACACAGATACGCAGTATTTT. It translates to CASRVRVDTDTQYF.

This chain links TRBV6-4 with TRBJ2-3; tentatively, D is TRBD2 (5 bases). The CDR3 is made up of 14 amino acids. The V gene lost 10 bases and the J gene lost 2 bases, with 16 bases spanning the gap. Germline V gene sequence: CDR1 MRHNA, CDR2 SNTAGT. The CDR3 sequence: CAINTSTFTDTQYF. In DNA, the CDR3 is TGTGCCATCAATACTAGTACCTTCACAGATACGCAGTATTTT.

The chain uses TRBV12-2 and TRBJ2-1; the tabulated D call, TRBD1, remains unverified against the DNA. TRBV12-2 is assigned pseudogene status. The CDR3 contains 15 residues. CDR3 amino acids: CASRLARGYYNEQFF. As DNA, the CDR3 is TGTGCAAGTCGCTTAGCCAGGGGTTACTACAATGAGCAGTTCTTC.

The chain uses TRBV6-5 and TRBJ2-3; 13 nucleotides line up with TRBD2. J was trimmed by 6 bases and V by 8 bases; bases with no gene match: 8. The CDR3 is made up of 15 amino acids. Looked up from germline, CDR1 is MNHEY and CDR2 is SVGAGI. CDR3 region: CASRWTSGSSDTQYF. The CDR3 DNA reads as TGTGCCAGCCGATGGACTAGCGGGAGTTCCGATACGCAGTATTTT.

The chain joins TRBV19 to TRBJ2-2; D unclear. The V and J ends lost 5 bases and 5 bases respectively, with 6 bases between them. Germline loops: CDR1 LNHDA, CDR2 SQIVND (reference sequence). The CDR3 length is 12 residues. CDR3 sequence (DNA): TGTGCCAGTAGTCCCTTTACCGGGGAGCTGTTTTTT. Protein sequence: CASSPFTGELFF.

The chain links TRBV5-8 to TRBJ2-3; possible D gene TRBD2, 6 bases. V gave up 0 bases and J gave up 1 base, with 6 bases separating them. The CDR3 is 14 amino acids. The V gene's germline CDR1 is SGHTS and CDR2 YDEGEE. The CDR3 region is CASSLGGGTDTQYF. The CDR3, as DNA: TGTGCCAGCAGCTTGGGCGGGGGCACAGATACGCAGTATTTT.

The chain is built from TRBV27 and TRBJ2-3; a weak D match, TRBD2 (6 bases). Between the trimmed V and J ends, which lost 3 bases and 3 bases, there was a span of 10 bases. Germline V gene lookup returns CDR1 MNHEY and CDR2 SMNVEV (reference sequence). This CDR3 comprises 14 residues. CDR3 sequence (DNA): TGTGCCAGCAGTTTTAGTGCGGGAACAGATACGCAGTATTTT. It is translated as CASSFSAGTDTQYF.

The rearrangement uses TRBV5-4 and TRBJ2-7, with D maybe TRBD2 (6 bases). V lost 4 bases, J lost 0 bases, and 14 bases lay in between. Germline loops: CDR1 SGHNT, CDR2 YYREEE (reference sequence). CDR3 length: 15 amino acids. This CDR3 reads CASSGKAGSSYEQYF. The CDR3 DNA sequence: TGTGCCAGCAGCGGAAAAGCGGGTAGCTCCTACGAGCAGTACTTC. Full variable domain (outside the CDR3, taken from reference TRBV5-4 and TRBJ2-7): ETGVTQSPTHLIKTRGQQVTLRCSSQSGHNTVSWYQQALGQGPQFIFQYYREEENGRGNFPPRFSGLQFPNYSSELNVNALELDDSALYLCASSGKAGSSYEQYFGPGTRLTVT.

This clone showed up many times. This chain connects TRBV7-8 to TRBJ2-5; D may be TRBD2 (5 bases). V gave up 1 base and J gave up 5 bases, with 8 bases separating them. This CDR3 comprises 13 residues. Germline CDR1 SGHVS, CDR2 FQNEAQ. The CDR3 bases are TGTGCCAGCAGCTTAGGTGGCGGGGAGACCCAGTACTTC. This sequence encodes CASSLGGGETQYF.

Of note for this clone: Compared with germline, one end of the junction differs, possibly owing to a read error. At the DNA level, this CDR3 is encoded by other sequences in the same sample as well. V gene TRBV4-1 combines with J gene TRBJ1-1; D not certain. Germline V gives CDR1 MGHRA, CDR2 YSYEKL. The CDR3 has 15 residues. The CDR3 protein is CASSQEERKNTEAFF. DNA of the CDR3: TGCGCCAGCAGTCAAGAAGAGCGGAAGAACACTGAAGCTTTCTTT.

This clone came up once. This chain joins TRBV30 and TRBJ1-1; 9 nucleotides match TRBD1. The junction had 6 bases not matched to a gene; V was cut back by 5 bases and J by 2 bases. The V gene's germline CDR1 is GTSNPN and CDR2 SVGIG (reference sequence). The CDR3 contains 14 residues. CDR3 bases: TGTGCCTGGGACCCGGGACAGGGCAACACTGAAGCTTTCTTT. Its protein product is CAWDPGQGNTEAFF.

This clone was seen a few times. The chain is built from TRBV5-1 and TRBJ1-4, with 11 nucleotides matching TRBD1. This CDR3 comprises 17 residues. Germline CDR1 and CDR2: SGHRS and YFSETQ. J gave up 5 bases and V 4 bases, and 10 bases lay outside the gene matches. DNA for the CDR3: TGCGCCAGCAGCCCCTCGGACAGGGGGCGCGGGAATGAAAAACTGTTTTTT. It encodes CASSPSDRGRGNEKLFF.

CDR3 coding DNA: TGTGCCAGCAGCTTAGGGTATGGGTACGGGAAAGCTTTCTTT. Its protein product is CASSLGYGYGKAFF. This sequence joins TRBV11-2 and TRBJ1-1; D is unclear. V lost 1 base and J lost 9, with 15 bases in between. The CDR3 contains 14 residues. Germline lookup yields CDR1 SGHAT and CDR2 FQNNGV.

This chain joins TRBV29-1 and TRBJ2-1; TRBD2 matches 8 bases. Germline loops: CDR1 SQVTM, CDR2 ANQGSEA. The V segment lost 4 bases and the J segment 3 bases; nucleotides outside the gene matches: 5. This CDR3 is 14 amino acids long. The CDR3 coding sequence is TGCAGCGTTGCCCGGGGGGGAAGCTACAATGAGCAGTTCTTC. It encodes CSVARGGSYNEQFF.

V is TRBV18 and J is TRBJ2-1; 14 positions agree with TRBD2. Germline CDR1 reads KGHSH; CDR2 reads LQKENI. J lost 0 bases, V lost 5 bases, and 9 bases had no gene match. CDR3 size: 19 residues. The chain's CDR3 is CASSTNGLAGGSSYNEQFF. Here the CDR3 DNA reads TGTGCCAGCTCAACAAATGGACTAGCGGGAGGCTCCTCCTACAATGAGCAGTTCTTC.

This chain connects TRBV6-1 to TRBJ1-2; 8 bases agree with TRBD1. This CDR3 is 13 amino acids long. The germline gives CDR1 MNHNS, CDR2 SASEGT. The V and J ends lost 4 bases and 6 bases, in that order; junction bases with no gene match: 4. CDR3 amino acids: CASSAQTGDGYTF. The CDR3 DNA follows: TGTGCCAGCAGTGCCCAGACAGGGGATGGCTACACCTTC.

The sample holds one count of this clone. The rearrangement joins TRBV5-8 to TRBJ1-2; no clear D. V shed 9 bases and J shed 4 bases, with 16 bases lying between them. CDR1 is SGHTS and CDR2 is YDEGEE in the germline V gene. This CDR3 has 13 amino acids. The CDR3 here is CATSILSGYGYTF. The CDR3 DNA reads as TGTGCCACCTCCATTCTGAGCGGCTATGGCTACACCTTC.

Concerning this clone: Other DNA sequences of this sample code for an identical CDR3. V gene TRBV7-2 combines with J gene TRBJ2-3; 9 bases match TRBD1. After removal of 4 bases from V and 3 bases from J, the junction contained 2 bases not matched to a gene. Germline V gene lookup returns CDR1 SGHTA and CDR2 FQGNSA. The length of the CDR3 is 14 residues. CDR3 in DNA: TGTGCCAGCAGCTCTGGACAGGGGACAGATACGCAGTATTTT. This sequence encodes CASSSGQGTDTQYF.

The rearrangement uses TRBV28 and TRBJ2-4; no reliable D call. Trimming removed 3 bases from V and 6 bases from J, with 9 bases in between. CDR1 MDHEN and CDR2 SYDVKM come from the germline V gene. The CDR3 is 13 amino acids. This CDR3 reads CASSLRSGNIQYF. CDR3 sequence (DNA): TGTGCCAGCAGTTTGAGGTCGGGAAACATTCAGTACTTC.

The CDR3 here is CASSPQGYEQFF. The CDR3 DNA is TGTGCCAGCAGCCCACAGGGGTATGAGCAGTTCTTC. V usage is TRBV7-3 and J usage is TRBJ2-1; 7 bases line up with TRBD1. Unmatched junction bases numbered 3, after V lost 5 bases and J lost 8 bases. Per germline, CDR1 SGHTA and CDR2 FQGTGA. CDR3 length: 12 amino acids.

The rearrangement links TRBV18 to TRBJ1-2, with TRBD1 matching 7 bases. V gave up 2 bases and J gave up 4 bases; unmatched junction bases: 10. Per germline, CDR1 KGHSH and CDR2 LQKENI. CDR3 length: 16 residues. In nucleotides, the CDR3 is TGTGCCAGCTCACCAACTCGACAGGGCTCTAGCTATGGCTACACCTTC. This gives the protein CASSPTRQGSSYGYTF.

The gene calls are TRBV27 and TRBJ2-7; D is undetermined. The CDR3 extends over 13 amino acids. CDR1 MNHEY and CDR2 SMNVEV come from the germline V gene (reference sequence). V was clipped by 5 bases and J by 1 base, with 9 bases between them. The CDR3 region is CASSPLSSYEQYF. CDR3 nucleotides: TGTGCCAGCAGTCCACTCTCGTCCTACGAGCAGTACTTC.

This chain connects TRBV18 to TRBJ2-1; the D gene is possibly TRBD2 (6 bases). Trimming cost V 6 bases and J 3 bases, with 18 bases left between them. CDR3 size: 16 residues. Germline V gene lookup returns CDR1 KGHSH and CDR2 LQKENI. The chain's CDR3 is CASSPRGTRNYNEQFF. CDR3 coding DNA: TGTGCCAGCTCGCCCCGAGGGACTCGGAACTACAATGAGCAGTTCTTC.